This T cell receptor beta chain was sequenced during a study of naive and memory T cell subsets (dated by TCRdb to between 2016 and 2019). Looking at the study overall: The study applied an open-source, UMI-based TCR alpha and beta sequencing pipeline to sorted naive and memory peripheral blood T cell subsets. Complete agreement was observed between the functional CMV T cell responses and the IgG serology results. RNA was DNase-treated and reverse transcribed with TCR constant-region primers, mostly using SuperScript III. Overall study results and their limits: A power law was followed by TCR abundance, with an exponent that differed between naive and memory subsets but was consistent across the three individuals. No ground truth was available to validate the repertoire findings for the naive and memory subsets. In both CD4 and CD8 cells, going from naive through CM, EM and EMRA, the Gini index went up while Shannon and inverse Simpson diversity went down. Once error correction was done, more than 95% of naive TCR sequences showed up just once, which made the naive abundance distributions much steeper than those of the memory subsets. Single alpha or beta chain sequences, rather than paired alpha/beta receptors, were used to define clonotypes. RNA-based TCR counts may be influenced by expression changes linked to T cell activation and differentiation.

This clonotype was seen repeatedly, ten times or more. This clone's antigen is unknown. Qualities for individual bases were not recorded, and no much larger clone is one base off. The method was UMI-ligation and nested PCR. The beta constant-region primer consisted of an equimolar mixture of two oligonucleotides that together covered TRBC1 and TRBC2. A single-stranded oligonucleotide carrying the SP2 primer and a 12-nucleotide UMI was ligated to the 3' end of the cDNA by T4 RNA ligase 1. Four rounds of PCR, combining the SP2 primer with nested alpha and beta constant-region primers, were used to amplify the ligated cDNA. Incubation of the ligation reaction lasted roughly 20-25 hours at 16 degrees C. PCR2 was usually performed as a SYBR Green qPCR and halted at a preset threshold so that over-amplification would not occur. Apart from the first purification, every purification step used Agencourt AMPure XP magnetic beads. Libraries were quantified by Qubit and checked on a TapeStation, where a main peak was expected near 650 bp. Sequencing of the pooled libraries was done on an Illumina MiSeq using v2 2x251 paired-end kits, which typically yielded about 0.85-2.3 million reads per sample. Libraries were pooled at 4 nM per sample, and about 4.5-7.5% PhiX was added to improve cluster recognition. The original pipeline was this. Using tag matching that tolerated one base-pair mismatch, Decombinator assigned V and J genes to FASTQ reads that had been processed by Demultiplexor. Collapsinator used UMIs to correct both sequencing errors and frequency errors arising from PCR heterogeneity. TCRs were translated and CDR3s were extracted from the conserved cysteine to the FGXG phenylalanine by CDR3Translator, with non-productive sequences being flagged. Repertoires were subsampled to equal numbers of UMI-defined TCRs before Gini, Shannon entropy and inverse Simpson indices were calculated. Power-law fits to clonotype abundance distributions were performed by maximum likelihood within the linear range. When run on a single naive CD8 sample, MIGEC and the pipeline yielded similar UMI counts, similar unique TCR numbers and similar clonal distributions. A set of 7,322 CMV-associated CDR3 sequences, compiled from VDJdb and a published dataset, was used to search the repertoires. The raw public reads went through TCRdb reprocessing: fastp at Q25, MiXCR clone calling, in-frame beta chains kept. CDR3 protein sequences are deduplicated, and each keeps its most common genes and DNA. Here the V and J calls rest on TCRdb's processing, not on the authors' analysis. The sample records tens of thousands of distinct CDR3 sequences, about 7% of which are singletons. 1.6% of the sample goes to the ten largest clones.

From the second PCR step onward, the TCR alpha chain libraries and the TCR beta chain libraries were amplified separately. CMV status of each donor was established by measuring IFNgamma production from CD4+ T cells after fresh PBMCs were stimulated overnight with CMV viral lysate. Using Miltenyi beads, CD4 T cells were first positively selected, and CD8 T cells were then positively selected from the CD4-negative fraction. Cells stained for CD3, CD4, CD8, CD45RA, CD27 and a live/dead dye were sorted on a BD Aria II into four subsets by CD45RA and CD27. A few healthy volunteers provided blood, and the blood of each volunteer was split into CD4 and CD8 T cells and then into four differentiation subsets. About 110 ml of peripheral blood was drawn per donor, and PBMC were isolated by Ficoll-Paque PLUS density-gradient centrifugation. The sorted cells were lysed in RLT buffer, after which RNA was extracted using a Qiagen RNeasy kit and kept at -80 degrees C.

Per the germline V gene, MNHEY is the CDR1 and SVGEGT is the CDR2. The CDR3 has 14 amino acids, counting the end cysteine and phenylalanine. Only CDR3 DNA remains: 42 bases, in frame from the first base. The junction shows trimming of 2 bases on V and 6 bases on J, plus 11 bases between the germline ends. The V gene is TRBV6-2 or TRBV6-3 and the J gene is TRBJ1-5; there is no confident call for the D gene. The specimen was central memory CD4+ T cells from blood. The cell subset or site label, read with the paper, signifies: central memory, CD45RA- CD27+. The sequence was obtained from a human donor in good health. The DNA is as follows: TGTGCCAGCAGTTACGCGGGGAACTCTCAGCCCCAGCATTTT. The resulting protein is CASSYAGNSQPQHF.